The T cell receptor (beta chain) under discussion was sequenced for a study of CD8+ T cells in alopecia areata. cDNA serving as the sequencing template came from extracted, reverse transcribed RNA. Profiled with immunoSEQ multiplex PCR; TCRdb holds only in-frame clones, not every one. The repertoire includes 35,000 to 45,000 clones, around 57% of them detected once, and roughly 1.8% sits in the top ten. V lost 0 bases and J 4 bases, leaving 9 bases between the germline ends. The CDR3 contains 13 residues. CDR1 and CDR2 (germline): GTSNPN, SVGIG (reference sequence). For 4 to 6 of the biomarker-study patients, the CD4+ cells were further sorted so as to obtain CD25+CD127- cells. In alopecia areata patients, both lesional scalp punch biopsies and peripheral blood were collected.

The rearrangement links TRBV30 to TRBJ1-2; D remains unclear. What was sequenced was CD4+ Tregs sorted from blood. This receptor was identified in a human donor with alopecia areata. The CDR3 nucleotides are TGTGCCTGGAGTGTTTCGTGGGGCTATGGCTACACCTTC. Its translation is CAWSVSWGYGYTF.